This T cell receptor beta chain was sequenced in a study of identical twins. Points from the study as a whole: Memory repertoires lacked the insertion deficit that abundant cord blood beta clonotypes showed. It was cross-sectional statistical analysis, not following the same donors, that the conclusions relied on. Less excess twin sharing appeared in beta out-of-frame sequences.

Each CDR3 protein gets one entry after TCRdb re-called the 5' RACE reads with MiXCR. The data contain a few hundred thousand distinct CDR3 sequences, roughly a tenth of them seen just once; the ten biggest clones take up about 9.1%. Germline V CDR1 and CDR2: LGHDT, YNNKEL (reference sequence). The CDR3 length is 11 residues. The V end was cut by 4 bases, the J end by 9 bases, with 8 bases between. This clonotype has a handful of counts. Its matching antigen is unknown. Sequencing used memory T cells sorted from blood. The receptor comes from a man aged 50 or older in good health. The chain employs TRBV3-1 and TRBJ2-3; D remains unclear. In DNA, the CDR3 is TGTGCCAGCAGCCTCCACCAAACGCAGTATTTT. It is translated as CASSLHQTQYF.